The 12 T cell receptor beta chains below were found in one sample sequenced in a study of long-term antiretroviral therapy in people with HIV. Assay version v3.0 of immunoSEQ was used, and it was run at survey level. Sequencing was performed with immunoSEQ multiplex PCR; in TCRdb, only in-frame clones are kept and a portion is missing. The sample has 20,000 to 25,000 clones, around 92% seen once. The sample here was unsorted PBMCs, taken 4.4 years after starting antiretroviral therapy. These receptors were collected from a woman aged 45-65 years with HIV.

The table lists this clone with a few counts. The V and J genes are TRBV4-2 and TRBJ2-3; TRBD2 agrees at 9 bases. CDR1 LGHNA and CDR2 YNFKEQ come from the germline V gene. The V and J ends lost 0 bases and 0 bases, in that order; junction bases with no gene match: 4. This CDR3 comprises 17 residues. Written as DNA, the CDR3 is TGTGCCAGCAGCCAAGAGGCGGGGGGGCTAAGCACAGATACGCAGTATTTT. Translation gives CASSQEAGGLSTDTQYF.

This clone was seen a single time. This sequence joins TRBV6-5 and TRBJ1-3; tentatively, D is TRBD1 (6 bases). CDR1 is MNHEY, CDR2 SVGAGI, per germline. Trimming left V 7 bases short and J 0 bases short, with 13 bases between. CDR3 size: 15 residues. This CDR3 is CASIQGLSSGNTIYF. DNA of the CDR3: TGTGCCAGCATCCAGGGGCTATCCTCTGGAAACACCATATATTTT.

The chain has TRBV4-1 and TRBJ2-5; 12 positions agree with TRBD1. Trimming cost V 0 bases and J 4 bases; bases outside gene matches: 9. The length of the CDR3 is 18 residues. Germline CDR1 is MGHRA and CDR2 is YSYEKL. The CDR3 region has the DNA TGCGCCAGCAGCCAAGATCGGGGACAGGGGGCGCGGGGAGAGACCCAGTACTTC. This codes for CASSQDRGQGARGETQYF.

This rearrangement joins TRBV27 to TRBJ1-5, with D possibly matching TRBD1 (6 bases). The V and J ends lost 3 bases and 1 base respectively, with 10 bases between them. CDR3 length: 15 amino acids. Germline CDR1 reads MNHEY; CDR2 reads SMNVEV (reference sequence). CDR3: CASSFSGQSNQPQHF. In nucleotides, the CDR3 is TGTGCCAGCAGTTTCTCCGGACAGAGCAATCAGCCCCAGCATTTT.

The sample holds one count of this clone. This sequence joins TRBV30 and TRBJ2-7; 7 bases map to TRBD1. The germline gives CDR1 GTSNPN, CDR2 SVGIG (reference sequence). This CDR3 is 15 amino acids long. V lost 3 bases, J lost 6 bases, and 14 bases stayed unmatched. Here the CDR3 reads CAWSPDSHRGSEQYF. CDR3 sequence (DNA): TGTGCCTGGAGCCCAGACTCTCACAGGGGAAGCGAGCAGTACTTC.

V gene TRBV9 combines with J gene TRBJ2-7; a possible D gene is TRBD1 (6 bases). The germline V and J ends were trimmed by 2 bases and 1 base, with 10 bases remaining between them. In germline, CDR1 is SGDLS, CDR2 YYNGEE. This CDR3 is built from 14 residues. CDR3 amino acids: CASSVGQSSYEQYF. The CDR3 DNA reads as TGTGCCAGCAGCGTCGGACAGTCATCCTACGAGCAGTACTTC.

The chain couples TRBV4-2 to TRBJ2-3; 7 bases agree with TRBD2. The CDR3 has 15 residues. Germline V lookup: CDR1 LGHNA, CDR2 YNFKEQ. The J segment lost 4 bases and the V segment lost 0 bases, leaving 4 bases of the junction unmatched. This CDR3 reads CASSQDKRGADTQYF. CDR3 sequence (DNA): TGTGCCAGCAGCCAAGATAAGCGGGGTGCAGATACGCAGTATTTT.

This chain connects TRBV7-3 to TRBJ1-2, with a weak D call TRBD1 (5 bases). V dropped 3 bases and J dropped 8 bases, with 13 bases sitting between them. Germline lookup yields CDR1 SGHTA and CDR2 FQGTGA. The CDR3 has 13 amino acids. CDR3 DNA sequence: TGTGCCAGCAGCTTGGCAGACTCAGGGGGCTACACCTTC. As protein: CASSLADSGGYTF.

On this clone: The junction departs from germline at one end; a sequencing error may be responsible. V is TRBV7-7 and J is TRBJ2-3; 9 nucleotides line up with TRBD1. This CDR3 comprises 16 residues. Germline V gene sequence: CDR1 SSHAT, CDR2 FNYEAQ (reference sequence). DNA for the CDR3: TGTGCTAGCAGCTTACTACAGGGGGCCCACACAGATACGCAGTATTTT. As protein: CASSLLQGAHTDTQYF.

The genes are TRBV27 and TRBJ1-1; D gene ambiguous. The CDR3 spans 15 residues. CDR1 and CDR2 from the germline V gene are MNHEY and SMNVEV (reference sequence). Trimming shortened V by 5 bases and J by 0 bases, and 13 bases separated the two germline ends. CDR3 residues: CASSPRPFVNTEAFF. The CDR3 DNA is TGTGCCAGCAGTCCCCGCCCGTTCGTGAACACTGAAGCTTTCTTT.

This chain uses TRBV27 with TRBJ2-2; 10 bases are shared with TRBD2. Trimming cost V 5 bases and J 0 bases; bases outside gene matches: 3. The CDR3 contains 16 residues. CDR1 and CDR2 (germline): MNHEY, SMNVEV (reference sequence). The CDR3 DNA is TGTGCCAGCAGTCAAGCGGGGGGGCCGAACACCGGGGAGCTGTTTTTT. This encodes CASSQAGGPNTGELFF.

This chain uses TRBV5-1 with TRBJ2-1; no clear D gene. CDR3 length: 14 residues. Germline lookup yields CDR1 SGHRS and CDR2 YFSETQ. V lost 4 bases and J lost 6, with 14 bases in between. CDR3 residues: CASSHGSMTNEQFF. DNA of the CDR3: TGCGCCAGCAGCCACGGTTCGATGACCAATGAGCAGTTCTTC.